Listed below are T cell receptor beta chains from one sample, sequenced in a study of control samples from healthy donors and cancer patients. Clones were sequenced by immunoSEQ multiplex PCR, and TCRdb holds only the in-frame ones, with some missing. Seen here are about 88,000 clones, just over 90% observed once, and the top ten hold 8%. The material sequenced was blood. These receptors all stem from a man aged 18 to 35 in good health. The CDR3 runs from the conserved cysteine through the conserved F or W. The order of the fields is D gene, J gene, clone size, V gene, CDR3 protein, CDR3 DNA. A D gene is named only where the DNA matches it firmly. Clone size is given for some rows only: seen once, a few or many times, or a class if the clone is expanded.

d_call: NA
j_call: TRBJ2-1
clone_size: NA
v_call: TRBV29-1
cdr3_aa: CSVEEVGNNNEQFF
cdr3_nt: TGCAGCGTTGAAGAGGTAGGCAACAACAATGAGCAGTTCTTC

d_call: NA
j_call: TRBJ1-1
clone_size: NA
v_call: TRBV27
cdr3_aa: CASTHRDTEAFF
cdr3_nt: TGTGCCAGCACCCACAGGGATACTGAAGCTTTCTTT

d_call: NA
j_call: TRBJ2-1
clone_size: NA
v_call: TRBV19
cdr3_aa: CASSIRDAPRDEQFF
cdr3_nt: TGTGCCAGTAGCATCCGGGACGCCCCCAGGGATGAGCAGTTCTTC

d_call: NA
j_call: TRBJ1-2
clone_size: NA
v_call: TRBV9
cdr3_aa: CASSVVRGGRYGYTF
cdr3_nt: TGTGCCAGCAGCGTAGTGCGGGGCGGTCGCTATGGCTACACCTTC

d_call: NA
j_call: TRBJ1-1
clone_size: once
v_call: TRBV6-4
cdr3_aa: CASSEMGGNTEAFF
cdr3_nt: TGTGCCAGCAGTGAAATGGGGGGGAACACTGAAGCTTTCTTT

d_call: TRBD2
j_call: TRBJ2-7
clone_size: NA
v_call: TRBV3-1/TRBV3-2
cdr3_aa: CASPLGGREGSLPHEQYF
cdr3_nt: TGTGCCAGCCCCCTCGGGGGGCGGGAGGGATCCCTTCCCCACGAGCAGTACTTC

d_call: NA
j_call: TRBJ2-7
clone_size: NA
v_call: TRBV28
cdr3_aa: CASRPLAVYEQYF
cdr3_nt: TGTGCCAGCCGGCCATTGGCTGTCTACGAGCAGTACTTC

d_call: NA
j_call: TRBJ1-5
clone_size: NA
v_call: TRBV6-2/TRBV6-3
cdr3_aa: CASSWGGVNQPQHF
cdr3_nt: TGTGCCAGCAGTTGGGGGGGAGTTAATCAGCCCCAGCATTTT

d_call: NA
j_call: TRBJ2-2
clone_size: NA
v_call: TRBV6-5
cdr3_aa: CASSKLEGSPELFF
cdr3_nt: TGTGCCAGCAGTAAACTCGAGGGATCCCCTGAGCTGTTTTTT

d_call: NA
j_call: TRBJ1-5
clone_size: NA
v_call: TRBV5-1
cdr3_aa: CASSSGRGDQPQHF
cdr3_nt: TGCGCCAGCAGCTCCGGGCGGGGAGATCAGCCCCAGCATTTT

d_call: NA
j_call: TRBJ1-1
clone_size: NA
v_call: TRBV5-1
cdr3_aa: CASMNKVNTEAFF
cdr3_nt: TGCGCCAGCATGAACAAAGTGAACACTGAAGCTTTCTTT

d_call: NA
j_call: TRBJ2-3
clone_size: NA
v_call: TRBV5-1
cdr3_aa: CASSSANQGSDTQYF
cdr3_nt: TGCGCCAGCAGCTCTGCTAATCAAGGGAGTGATACGCAGTATTTT

d_call: TRBD1
j_call: TRBJ1-1
clone_size: NA
v_call: TRBV28
cdr3_aa: CASRPRGVNTEAFF
cdr3_nt: TGTGCCAGCAGACCCAGGGGGGTGAACACTGAAGCTTTCTTT

d_call: TRBD1
j_call: TRBJ1-3
clone_size: NA
v_call: TRBV4-2
cdr3_aa: CASSQAETGMNTIYF
cdr3_nt: TGTGCCAGCAGCCAAGCCGAGACAGGGATGAACACCATATATTTT

d_call: TRBD2
j_call: TRBJ2-3
clone_size: NA
v_call: TRBV5-1
cdr3_aa: CASSSGLAGGYDTQYF
cdr3_nt: TGCGCCAGCAGCTCGGGACTAGCGGGGGGGTATGATACGCAGTATTTT

d_call: NA
j_call: TRBJ2-3
clone_size: NA
v_call: TRBV7-9
cdr3_aa: CASSLEGVDTQYF
cdr3_nt: TGTGCCAGCAGCTTAGAAGGGGTAGATACGCAGTATTTT

d_call: NA
j_call: TRBJ2-3
clone_size: NA
v_call: TRBV2
cdr3_aa: CASSASSAFTDTQYF
cdr3_nt: TGTGCCAGCAGTGCCTCCAGCGCCTTCACAGATACGCAGTATTTT

d_call: NA
j_call: TRBJ2-7
clone_size: NA
v_call: TRBV27
cdr3_aa: CASSPQGGGYEQYF
cdr3_nt: TGTGCCAGCAGTCCCCAGGGAGGGGGCTACGAGCAGTACTTC

d_call: NA
j_call: TRBJ1-4
clone_size: NA
v_call: TRBV6-2/TRBV6-3
cdr3_aa: CASSYGGGPDEKLFF
cdr3_nt: TGTGCCAGCAGTTACGGAGGGGGACCGGATGAAAAACTGTTTTTT